What follows is one TCR beta chain and its context. Its cognate antigen is unknown. V shed 4 bases and J shed 5 bases, with 11 bases lying between them. From germline, CDR1 is GTSNPN and CDR2 SVGIG (reference sequence). The CDR3 contains 12 residues. The data stem from a study of beta chain features in type 1 diabetes. Overall study results and limits: Sequencing of cDNA might inflate the share of cells that strongly express TCR. For patients, the naive, central memory and Treg TCRB repertoires appeared more alike than for healthy donors. Across all four CD4+ subsets, people with type 1 diabetes showed modestly shorter TCRB CDR3s. Fewer junction insertions and more nucleotide deletions appeared in type 1 diabetes patients. PCR might favor shorter templates, equally in patients and controls.

The isolated RNA, all of it, was reverse transcribed, so expressed TCRB transcripts were what got sequenced. Libraries were prepared by immunoSEQ multiplex PCR; TCRdb keeps only in-frame clonotypes and omits some of them. This sample has 600,000 or so clones, with about 14% found just once. This TCR came from a man aged 18 to 35 with type 1 diabetes. Material for sequencing was naive CD4+ T cells from blood. V and J are TRBV30 and TRBJ2-5, with D possibly TRBD1 on 6 matching bases. CDR3 amino acids: CAWKPGVETQYF. In DNA form, the CDR3 reads TGTGCCTGGAAACCAGGGGTCGAGACCCAGTACTTC.